The next 7 T cell receptor beta chains were all read from a single sample in a study of OX40 agonist ivuxolimab in advanced cancers. Some clones are missing from TCRdb's copy, which holds only in-frame ones; the method was immunoSEQ multiplex PCR. This sample carries 100,000 to 150,000 clones, about 90% of them seen once, and the ten largest clones take about 0.81%. The sequences come from CD4+ or CD8+ T cells sorted from blood, collected in a trial of the OX40 agonist ivuxolimab. The receptors were gathered from an adult with an advanced solid tumor such as melanoma, head and neck, liver or kidney cancer.

The chain couples TRBV10-3 to TRBJ1-1; D is ambiguous. The CDR3 has 11 residues. CDR1 ENHRY and CDR2 SYGVKD come from the germline V gene. Trimming left V 8 bases short and J 0 bases short, with 4 bases between. CDR3 in amino acids: CAISMNTEAFF. CDR3 DNA: TGTGCCATCTCAATGAACACTGAAGCTTTCTTT.

This chain joins TRBV18 and TRBJ1-3; D perhaps matches TRBD1 (5 bases). Germline CDR1 reads KGHSH; CDR2 reads LQKENI. Trimming shortened V by 2 bases and J by 3 bases, and 8 bases separated the two germline ends. This CDR3 contains 14 residues. Here the CDR3 reads CASSPGAFGNTIYF. CDR3 nucleotides: TGTGCCAGCTCACCAGGGGCATTTGGAAACACCATATATTTT.

The rearrangement joins TRBV23-1 to TRBJ1-5; TRBD1 is a possible D gene (6 bases). TRBV23-1 is designated an ORF whose function remains uncertain. V lost 6 bases, J lost 5 bases, and 17 bases lay in between. The CDR3 consists of 15 residues. The CDR3 coding sequence is TGCGCCAGCAGCCTGTTACAGGGACGAGATCAGCCCCAGCATTTT. Translation gives CASSLLQGRDQPQHF.

The chain links TRBV18 to TRBJ2-7; D is undetermined. The CDR3 has 12 residues. Per the germline V gene, CDR1 is KGHSH and CDR2 is LQKENI. V was shortened by 5 bases and J by 2 bases, with 7 bases between the two germline ends. DNA of the CDR3: TGTGCCAGCTCAGGGTCTACCTACGAGCAGTACTTC. Amino acid sequence: CASSGSTYEQYF. Supplemented by reference TRBV18 and TRBJ2-7, the full variable domain reads NAGVMQNPRHLVRRRGQEARLRCSPMKGHSHVYWYRQLPEEGLKFMVYLQKENIIDESGMPKERFSAEFPKEGPSILRIQQVVRGDSAAYFCASSGSTYEQYFGPGTRLTVT.

The chain combines TRBV28 with TRBJ2-1; D is unresolved. Trimming took 2 bases from V and 2 from J, leaving 7 bases between them. CDR1 is MDHEN, CDR2 SYDVKM, per germline. This CDR3 comprises 14 residues. The CDR3 DNA reads as TGTGCCAGCAGTTTACTGCTGACCTACAATGAGCAGTTCTTC. Its protein is CASSLLLTYNEQFF.

This clone was counted once. The rearrangement uses TRBV7-9 and TRBJ1-1, with TRBD1 as a possible D gene (6 bases). The CDR3 contains 14 residues. The V end was cut by 3 bases, the J end by 2 bases, with 10 bases between. The V gene's germline CDR1 is SEHNR and CDR2 FQNEAQ (reference sequence). The chain's CDR3 is CASSFRGSNTEAFF. The CDR3 DNA is TGTGCCAGCAGCTTCAGGGGAAGTAACACTGAAGCTTTCTTT. Combining the CDR3 with reference TRBV7-9 and TRBJ1-1 gives the whole variable domain DTGVSQNPRHKITKRGQNVTFRCDPISEHNRLYWYRQTLGQGPEFLTYFQNEAQLEKSRLLSDRFSAERPKGSFSTLEIQRTEQGDSAMYLCASSFRGSNTEAFFGQGTRLTVV.

J is TRBJ2-3 and V is TRBV2; perhaps TRBD2 as D (6 bases). The germline CDR1 and CDR2 sequences are SNHLY and FYNNEI. V gave up 3 bases and J gave up 5 bases, with 9 bases separating them. There are 13 residues in the CDR3. The CDR3 DNA reads TGTGCCAGCAGTGAGCGGGGACGAGATACGCAGTATTTT. Translation gives CASSERGRDTQYF.